The 21 T cell receptor beta chains below all came from one sample that was sequenced in a study of long-term antiretroviral therapy in people with HIV. The run of the v3.0 immunoSEQ assay was at survey level. Only in-frame clones appear in the TCRdb table, and some are missing; sequencing was by immunoSEQ multiplex PCR. The sample includes approximately 25,000 clones, 88% of them seen just once. Material: unsorted PBMCs, obtained about 4.5 years after starting antiretroviral therapy. These receptors were obtained from a man aged 25 to 45 with HIV.

The CDR3 sequence is CASSVALRGSSYNEQFF. Written as DNA, the CDR3 is TGTGCCAGCAGCGTAGCTTTGCGGGGAAGCTCCTACAATGAGCAGTTCTTC. The chain is built from TRBV9 and TRBJ2-1, with a possible D match to TRBD2 (6 bases). V shed 0 bases and J shed 0 bases, with 13 bases lying between them. Germline V gives CDR1 SGDLS, CDR2 YYNGEE. The CDR3 is made up of 17 amino acids.

V is TRBV5-6 and J is TRBJ2-7; D gene uncertain. The germline V and J ends were trimmed by 3 bases and 3 bases, with 7 bases remaining between them. This CDR3 has 12 amino acids. Germline V CDR1 and CDR2: SGHDT, YYEEEE. CDR3 in DNA: TGTGCCAGCAGCTCAAACGGCTACGAGCAGTACTTC. Protein sequence: CASSSNGYEQYF. The entire variable domain, with the rest obtained from reference TRBV5-6 and TRBJ2-7, is as follows: DAGVTQSPTHLIKTRGQQVTLRCSPKSGHDTVSWYQQALGQGPQFIFQYYEEEERQRGNFPDRFSGHQFPNYSSELNVNALLLGDSALYLCASSSNGYEQYFGPGTRLTVT.

Of note for this clone: Its ends do not fully match the called genes, so a read error is possible. V is TRBV5-1 and J is TRBJ2-2, with a tentative D call TRBD2 (7 bases). The germline V gene encodes CDR1 SGHRS and CDR2 YFSETQ. The CDR3 length is 18 residues. CDR3 in DNA: TGCGCCAGCAGCTTCCCGGTGGGGGGGCGAGGGAACACCGGGGAGTTGTTTTTT. Its protein is CASSFPVGGRGNTGELFF.

This chain connects TRBV5-4 to TRBJ2-3, with 9 bases identical to TRBD2. The V gene end was trimmed by 1 base and the J gene end by 1 base; junction bases not matched to a gene: 1. Germline V CDR1 and CDR2: SGHNT, YYREEE (reference sequence). The CDR3 has 15 residues. In nucleotides, the CDR3 is TGTGCCAGCAGCTTGCGGACTAGCGGCACAGATACGCAGTATTTT. This translates into CASSLRTSGTDTQYF.

This clone occurred a few times. This chain joins TRBV25-1 and TRBJ1-1; 8 positions match TRBD1. This CDR3 has 13 amino acids. J lost 3 bases, V lost 3 bases, and 0 bases had no gene match. The germline gives CDR1 MGHDK, CDR2 SYGVNS. The CDR3 sequence is CASSETGDTEAFF. In DNA, the CDR3 is TGTGCCAGCAGTGAGACAGGGGACACTGAAGCTTTCTTT.

The chain is built from TRBV11-3 and TRBJ2-2; D perhaps matches TRBD2 (5 bases). CDR1 and CDR2 (germline): SGHNT, YENEEA. The ends were cut back, 0 bases at V and 4 bases at J, with 15 bases in the middle. This CDR3 region has 17 residues. For the CDR3, the DNA is TGTGCCAGCAGCTTAGATCCGGGGAAGACCCCCACCGGGGAGCTGTTTTTT. Translated, it gives CASSLDPGKTPTGELFF.

The chain joins TRBV25-1 to TRBJ1-4, with D possibly TRBD1 on 6 matching bases. The CDR3 has 16 amino acids. V was trimmed by 1 base and J by 3 bases, leaving 12 bases between them. The germline CDR1 and CDR2 sequences are MGHDK and SYGVNS. In DNA form, the CDR3 reads TGTGCCAGCAGTGAATTCCAGGGGCCCGCTAATGAAAAACTGTTTTTT. Protein sequence: CASSEFQGPANEKLFF.

The chain joins TRBV7-9 to TRBJ2-7, with TRBD1 identical over 12 bases. There are 15 residues in the CDR3. Per germline, CDR1 SEHNR and CDR2 FQNEAQ (reference sequence). V shed 3 bases, J shed 5 bases, and the junction held 5 bases outside the gene matches. The CDR3 nucleotides read TGTGCCAGCAGCTTTCCCGGGACAGGGGGCAACGAGCAGTACTTC. Amino acid sequence: CASSFPGTGGNEQYF.

This rearrangement joins TRBV15 to TRBJ2-1; D is ambiguous. CDR3 length: 16 amino acids. Germline V gene lookup returns CDR1 LNHNV and CDR2 YYDKDF (reference sequence). V lost 1 base and J 6 bases, leaving 16 bases between the germline ends. CDR3 protein: CATSRVGPVMGNEQFF. CDR3 bases: TGTGCCACCAGCAGAGTAGGACCCGTGATGGGCAATGAGCAGTTCTTC.

The chain recombines TRBV6-1 with TRBJ2-7; TRBD1 is a possible D gene (6 bases). V was cut by 8 bases and J by 2 bases, with 13 bases left in between. Germline CDR1 reads MNHNS; CDR2 reads SASEGT. The CDR3 has 13 residues. In DNA, the CDR3 is TGTGCCAGCCGACAGGCGTCGGCCTACGAGCAGTACTTC. Encoded protein: CASRQASAYEQYF.

This sequence joins TRBV9 and TRBJ2-6; 7 nucleotides align to TRBD1. V was pared by 3 bases and J by 2 bases, with 11 bases of the junction left unmatched. The CDR3 consists of 18 residues. The germline V gene has CDR1 SGDLS and CDR2 YYNGEE. Here the CDR3 DNA reads TGTGCCAGCAGCGGCCGACAGGGTTCCCTTCCTGGGGCCAACGTCCTGACTTTC. Encoded protein: CASSGRQGSLPGANVLTF.

This rearrangement joins TRBV7-8 to TRBJ2-6, with a weak D call TRBD1 (5 bases). Trimming took off 1 base at V and 3 bases at J, with 10 bases between the two ends. In germline, CDR1 is SGHVS, CDR2 FQNEAQ. CDR3 size: 16 residues. The CDR3 region has the DNA TGTGCCAGCAGCTTAGTGGCAGGGCATGGGGCCAACGTCCTGACTTTC. It translates to CASSLVAGHGANVLTF.

The V and J genes are TRBV19 and TRBJ2-3; D might be TRBD2 (6 bases). Trimming shortened V by 5 bases and J by 10 bases, and 19 bases separated the two germline ends. This CDR3 comprises 14 residues. CDR1 is LNHDA, CDR2 SQIVND, per germline (reference sequence). The CDR3 loop reads CASSASRGSAPQYF. The CDR3 DNA sequence: TGTGCCAGTAGTGCCTCTCGGGGGAGTGCTCCGCAGTATTTT. Based on the CDR3 plus reference TRBV19 and TRBJ2-3, the full variable domain is DGGITQSPKYLFRKEGQNVTLSCEQNLNHDAMYWYRQDPGQGLRLIYYSQIVNDFQKGDIAEGYSVSREKKESFPLTVTSAQKNPTAFYLCASSASRGSAPQYFGPGTRLTVL.

The chain links TRBV6-5 to TRBJ1-1; D is perhaps TRBD1 (6 bases). CDR1 and CDR2 from the germline V gene are MNHEY and SVGAGI. This CDR3 region has 13 residues. The V end was cut by 10 bases, the J end by 2 bases, with 14 bases between. CDR3 region: CATVGHLNTEAFF. In DNA form, the CDR3 reads TGTGCCACAGTGGGACATCTCAACACTGAAGCTTTCTTT.

The rearrangement links TRBV6-1 to TRBJ2-7, with TRBD2 matching over 11 bases. CDR1 and CDR2 from the germline V gene are MNHNS and SASEGT. This CDR3 has 15 residues. Trimming removed 6 bases from V and 4 bases from J; junction bases left unmatched: 8. CDR3 nucleotide sequence: TGTGCCAGCAGCCACCCACTAGCGGGAGTATACGAGCAGTACTTC. Amino acids: CASSHPLAGVYEQYF.

This chain uses TRBV27 with TRBJ2-7; tentatively, D is TRBD2 (5 bases). This CDR3 has 13 residues. Per germline, CDR1 MNHEY and CDR2 SMNVEV (reference sequence). V was pared by 4 bases and J by 2 bases, with 9 bases between. CDR3 in amino acids: CASSSRVAYEQYF. CDR3 DNA: TGTGCCAGCAGTTCGAGGGTTGCCTACGAGCAGTACTTC.

The gene calls are TRBV5-1 and TRBJ2-1; D gene ambiguous. V lost 2 bases, J lost 5 bases, and 5 bases lay in between. The CDR3 has 12 amino acids. The germline CDR1 and CDR2 sequences are SGHRS and YFSETQ. The CDR3 DNA reads as TGCGCCAGCAGCTTCGATCACAATGAGCAGTTCTTC. Translated: CASSFDHNEQFF. Full variable domain (missing parts from reference TRBV5-1 and TRBJ2-1): KAGVTQTPRYLIKTRGQQVTLSCSPISGHRSVSWYQQTPGQGLQFLFEYFSETQRNKGNFPGRFSGRQFSNSRSEMNVSTLELGDSALYLCASSFDHNEQFFGPGTRLTVL.

The chain combines TRBV4-1 with TRBJ1-4, with TRBD1 identical over 8 bases. Germline V CDR1 and CDR2: MGHRA, YSYEKL. The junction had 10 bases not matched to a gene; V was cut back by 4 bases and J by 6 bases. The CDR3 runs 16 residues. CDR3 residues: CASSRGTGRGDEKLFF. CDR3 bases: TGCGCCAGCAGCCGGGGGACAGGTCGAGGGGATGAAAAACTGTTTTTT.

The V call is TRBV6-5, the J call TRBJ2-7; D is tentatively TRBD1 or TRBD2 (7 bases each). Germline CDR1 and CDR2: MNHEY and SVGAGI. CDR3 length: 14 residues. Trimming removed 2 bases at V and 6 bases at J, with 14 bases between. CDR3 in amino acids: CASSYGPGGGEQYF. CDR3 in DNA: TGTGCCAGCAGTTACGGGCCAGGGGGGGGCGAGCAGTACTTC.

This clone has only one observation. The chain links TRBV15 to TRBJ1-2; D gene uncertain. The CDR3 is 11 amino acids. V lost 5 bases, J lost 8 bases, and 9 bases lay in between. The germline gives CDR1 LNHNV, CDR2 YYDKDF (reference sequence). The CDR3 protein is CATSSGWGYTF. The DNA for the CDR3 is TGTGCCACCAGCTCTGGTTGGGGCTACACCTTC.

The chain has TRBV5-5 and TRBJ1-2, with D perhaps TRBD1 (6 bases). CDR3 length: 15 residues. V lost 3 bases and J 1 base, leaving 13 bases between the germline ends. Looked up from germline, CDR1 is SGHKS and CDR2 is YYEKEE (reference sequence). The CDR3, as DNA: TGTGCCAGCAGCTACCCGGGACACCTTAACTATGGCTACACCTTC. Translated: CASSYPGHLNYGYTF.